The sequence of this TCR beta chain was determined in a study of shared clonotypes between healthy human individuals (TCRdb year 2020). Background for the entire study: The cohort included a few men and two women between 18 and 49 years of age. To increase sequencing depth and limit assay-specific biases, different laboratories used diverse techniques to prepare libraries and sequence TCR repertoires. Each donor's leukapheresis produced roughly between roughly 0.9 and 8.9 billion PBMCs. Blood TCR repertoires of a handful of healthy adults were deeply sequenced to estimate repertoire size and the extent of clonotype sharing between individuals. For each donor, CD4 naive and CD4 memory were each run on three plates, CD8 naive on two plates, and CD8 memory on one plate.

The donors were healthy, HIV-negative adults who had no recently reported acute infections or vaccinations. Every donor was a Caucasian adult living in Nashville, Tennessee, USA. CD4+ T cells were enriched by magnetic negative selection, after which naive cells were positively selected on CD45RA and the negative fraction was taken as the memory subset. Blood was obtained by leukapheresis, after which PBMCs were separated by Ficoll-Histopaque density gradient centrifugation and cryopreserved in liquid nitrogen vapor phase. Analytical flow cytometry was used to check the purity and quantity of every magnetically sorted T cell population. Genomic DNA was isolated from each sorted fraction and quantified by UV absorbance on a Nanodrop 2000c. A remark on this clone: Which antigen it targets is not known. Base quality data are lacking; no much larger clone is found one base away.

From the germline V gene, CDR1 is SNHLY and CDR2 is FYNNEI. V loses 3 bases of germline sequence and J loses 8 bases, and the interval between the two ends is 13 bases. The CDR3 covers 13 residues, taking in both the cysteine and the phenylalanine. The kept DNA is CDR3 alone, 39 bases in frame from the first base. Study-wide findings and limitations: Because the study included only a small number of donors, the genetic and exposure-history diversity represented was limited. Sampling was restricted to blood, and TCR repertoires in tissues likely differ from the TCR repertoires found in blood. Compared with non-shared clonotypes, clonotypes shared by all four sorted-subset donors had higher generation probabilities. Incomplete sequencing was indicated by rarefaction of sorted-subset datasets, despite the large sequencing depth. When four donors were compared, the shared fraction of clonotypes was around 4.6% for naive CD4, around 4% for naive CD8, 2.3% for memory CD4, and around 0.4% for memory CD8. Larger estimated clonotype richness was generally found for naive subsets than for memory subsets. Based on pairwise subsampling, the degree of clonotype sharing among donors was expected to be affected by sequencing depth.

Using the deep immunoSEQ assay, TCR CDR3 regions were amplified from genomic DNA by multiplex PCR. Genomic DNA extracted from each cell subset was distributed evenly over all wells of several immunoSEQ 96-well plates, and each plate served as one replicate. Each replicate PCR for sorted subsets received about 220 ng genomic DNA, equal to about 30,000 T cell genomes. Purified libraries were measured with a Qubit 3.0 fluorometer, size-checked on a Bioanalyzer 2100, and measured again with the KAPA Library Quantification kit. A separate single-read 150-cycle Illumina NextSeq 550 flow cell was used to sequence each immunoSEQ 96-well plate. Concerning the study's data processing: Because only junctional sequences without quality scores were contained in the immunoSEQ output, filtering matching that applied to full-length reads could not be performed. Sequences were annotated with PyIR, a Python wrapper for IgBLAST v1.9, using IMGT germline references to assign V/J genes and CDR3. Any read was removed if the V/J assignment was weak (E-value above 1e-6), the CDR3 was missing, or the read contained stop codons, out-of-frame junctions, or ambiguous translated residues. V3J clonotypes were defined as sequences sharing an identical inferred V gene, J gene, and CDR3 amino acid sequence. Percentage overlap between repertoires was calculated by dividing the number of shared unique clonotypes by the size of the smaller repertoire. Repertoire richness was assessed with RTK rarefaction, the Chao1 estimator, and Recon v2.1 estimates of unobserved clonotypes. Generation probabilities were computed with OLGA for all TCRbeta clonotypes obtained by the gDNA method from several donors. TCRdb carries this immuneACCESS record with in-frame sequences only. Its versions omit some clonotypes, under half of them owing to an unresolved V gene in the studies checked, with the rest unexplained. For V, J and clone size, that table is used; D and trimming come from the DNA. Here the sample has 550,000 to 850,000 clones; roughly two thirds occur a single time. Of the sample, about 1.8% falls within the top ten clones.

The sequenced sample was memory CD4+ T cells sorted from blood. The cell subset or site label, read with the paper, signifies: CD45RA-negative fraction. The sequence was collected from a woman younger than 45 in good health. The chain is assembled from TRBV2 and TRBJ1-1; TRBD1 is perhaps the D gene, given 5 matching bases. The DNA reads as follows: TGTGCCAGCAGTGAGGGACCGGGAATCGAAGCTTTCTTT. The encoded protein is CASSEGPGIEAFF.